This paragraph reports one TCR beta chain. No antigen is known for it. No qualities accompany the bases; no much larger clone lies one base away. This record belongs to a study of T cells in tumors after PD-1 blockade (dated by TCRdb to the late 2010s). At the level of the whole study: Exclusion criteria were prior checkpoint blockade, use of systemic immunosuppressants, or recent radiotherapy or other anti-cancer therapy within 4 weeks. Patients were treated with either pembrolizumab 200 mg every 3 weeks or cemiplimab 350 mg every 2 weeks. To compare blood and tumor clonotypes, bulk TCR sequencing was performed on under 12 peripheral blood samples from roughly 5 patients. RECIST version 1.1 was the standard used to evaluate clinical response. The study performed paired single-cell RNA and TCR sequencing on site-matched tumors from BCC or SCC patients before and after anti-PD-1 therapy. Peripheral blood samples averaged about 110,000 TCR templates (range roughly 24,679-270,000) and around 35,000 unique clonotypes. While on anti-PD-1 treatment, some of the patients also continued taking daily vismodegib 150 mg.

The immunoSEQ platform was used to carry out deep TCRbeta sequencing. Concerning the study's data processing: Only productive rearrangements were exported from the immunoSEQ Analyzer for downstream analysis. T cell phenotypes were assigned to bulk TCRbeta clonotypes by matching the clonotypes to single-cell RNA+TCR-seq clones that had the same TCRbeta sequence. Clone enrichment in tumor was computed as tumor frequency divided by PBMC frequency from bulk TCR sequencing. GLIPH was used to group TCRs into specificity groups, clusters of distinct TCRs likely recognizing common antigens via shared CDR3 motifs. Not all clones reach the TCRdb copy of this immuneACCESS table, which keeps in-frame sequences only. Checked studies attribute under half of the gap to unresolved V genes and leave the rest unexplained. Clone size and V and J calls were adopted from that table, with D and trimming inferred from the DNA. A total of around 60,000 clones appear in this sample, around four fifths of them only once. Of the sample, 13% is held by the ten largest clones.

The time point tag for this specimen amounts to: before anti-PD-1 therapy. Genomic DNA extracted from tumor biopsies or peripheral blood was used for bulk TCRbeta sequencing, with input ranging from 616 ng to 6,004 ng. All patients had histologically proven advanced or metastatic basal or squamous cell carcinoma and were poor candidates for surgical resection. The basal cell carcinoma cohort was made up of roughly eleven patients, and bulk tumor TCR sequencing was performed for 8 or 9 of these patients. CDR1 is given as SGHKS and CDR2 as YYEKEE, both from the germline V gene (reference sequence). The CDR3 contains 14 residues, cysteine and phenylalanine counted. Left in the record is the CDR3 DNA by itself, 42 bases read in frame from the first base. V loses 1 base of germline sequence and J loses 0 bases, and the interval between the two ends is 5 bases. The paper as a whole reports these results and caveats: Where the novel T cell clones came from was not determined, and possible sources could include lymphoid organs or rare unexpanded clones inside the tumor or in the tumor periphery. About 41% of tumor TCR clonotypes were found in blood, and some novel exhausted tumor clones appeared in pre-treatment blood, suggesting peripheral recruitment.

Material: PBMCs, obtained before anti-PD-1 treatment. In this chain, TRBV5-5 is recombined with TRBJ1-5; the D gene identity is not certain. This TCR came from a human donor with basal cell carcinoma. In nucleotide form, the sequence is TGTGCCAGCAGCTTGCTAGATAGCAATCAGCCCCAGCATTTT. This gives the protein CASSLLDSNQPQHF.